The 31 T cell receptor beta chains below all came from one sample that was sequenced in a study of T-cell memory formation after mild COVID-19. TCRdb fed the 5' RACE reads into MiXCR, producing one record per CDR3 protein. The sample holds about 470,000 distinct CDR3 sequences, 18% seen once. The sample consisted of PBMCs or a T cell subset sorted from them (not recorded which). These receptors originate from an adult woman who had mild COVID-19 (a few samples of this study predate the infection). Cell type and time point are not known.

V and J are TRBV6-2 or TRBV6-3 and TRBJ2-7; D unclear. The germline V gene has CDR1 MNHEY and CDR2 SVGEGT. Between the trimmed V and J ends, which lost 0 bases and 5 bases, there was a span of 5 bases. This CDR3 has 12 residues. CDR3 protein: CASSYSRHEQYF. The DNA of the CDR3 is TGTGCCAGCAGTTACTCACGACACGAGCAGTACTTC.

V gene TRBV7-9 combines with J gene TRBJ1-1; D is possibly TRBD1 (5 bases). The CDR3 totals 15 residues. The germline CDR1 and CDR2 sequences are SEHNR and FQNEAQ (reference sequence). With 1 base removed from V and 4 bases from J, the gap between germline ends came to 13 bases. CDR3 sequence: CASSLVAGRRTEAFF. The CDR3 DNA is TGTGCCAGCAGCTTAGTGGCAGGGCGGCGCACTGAAGCTTTCTTT.

This clonotype has just a few counts. The gene calls are TRBV5-5 and TRBJ2-2; TRBD2 agrees at 10 bases. CDR1 is SGHKS, CDR2 YYEKEE, per germline (reference sequence). CDR3 size: 15 residues. The ends lost 4 bases at V and 5 bases at J; junction bases unmatched: 5. CDR3 amino acids: CASSRTSGGTGELFF. The CDR3 DNA is TGTGCCAGCAGCCGGACTAGCGGCGGGACCGGGGAGCTGTTTTTT.

J is TRBJ1-2 and V is TRBV10-3, with D uncertain. V gave up 2 bases and J gave up 7 bases, with 5 bases separating them. The germline gives CDR1 ENHRY, CDR2 SYGVKD. The CDR3 runs 11 residues. In DNA, the CDR3 is TGTGCCATCAGTGAGGGAGCTGGCTACACCTTC. Protein product: CAISEGAGYTF.

The V and J genes are TRBV6-5 and TRBJ1-1; tentative D call: TRBD1 (5 bases). The CDR3 is 14 amino acids. Germline V gene sequence: CDR1 MNHEY, CDR2 SVGAGI. The V end was cut by 6 bases, the J end by 4 bases, with 15 bases between. The CDR3 reads CASRARGLGTEAFF. Written as DNA, the CDR3 is TGTGCCAGCAGGGCAAGGGGTTTGGGCACTGAAGCTTTCTTT.

This clonotype has at least ten counts. This chain joins TRBV4-3 and TRBJ2-1; TRBD2 is a possible D gene (5 bases). Germline V gene sequence: CDR1 LGHNA, CDR2 YSLEER. This CDR3 comprises 15 residues. The V end was cut by 1 base, the J end by 0 bases, with 7 bases between. The CDR3 DNA sequence: TGCGCCAGCAGCCAAGGAACTAGCTCCTACAATGAGCAGTTCTTC. Protein: CASSQGTSSYNEQFF.

The chain uses TRBV4-1 and TRBJ2-7; 11 bases fit TRBD2. Trimming took 5 bases from V and 3 from J; bases not matched to a gene: 9. CDR3 length: 16 amino acids. Germline lookup yields CDR1 MGHRA and CDR2 YSYEKL. DNA of the CDR3: TGCGCCAGCAGCGAACAGACTAGCGGGGCCCTCTACGAGCAGTACTTC. Residues: CASSEQTSGALYEQYF.

This clonotype was detected only a few times. The rearrangement joins TRBV15 to TRBJ1-1; D is undetermined. The CDR3 covers 15 residues. Trimming left V 2 bases short and J 5 bases short, with 15 bases between. CDR1 and CDR2 (germline): LNHNV, YYDKDF (reference sequence). CDR3 nucleotides: TGTGCCACCAGCAGATGGGAAAGAGGGAGGACTGAAGCTTTCTTT. It is translated as CATSRWERGRTEAFF.

The V and J genes are TRBV6-6 and TRBJ1-2, with 9 bases fitting TRBD1. The CDR3 loop spans 14 amino acids. With 6 bases clipped from V and 7 bases from J, the junction kept 9 bases outside the gene matches. Germline CDR1 MNHNY, CDR2 SVGAGI (reference sequence). The CDR3 region is CASSPRTGDPGYTF. The CDR3 DNA follows: TGTGCCAGCAGCCCCCGGACAGGGGACCCTGGCTACACCTTC.

There are a few counts of this clonotype. The CDR3 coding sequence is TGTGCCACCTATTCACGGGAGGGCCCCTCCTACAATGAGCAGTTCTTC. This sequence encodes CATYSREGPSYNEQFF. The chain links TRBV28 to TRBJ2-1; TRBD2 agrees at 8 bases. Germline V gene lookup returns CDR1 MDHEN and CDR2 SYDVKM. The CDR3 extends over 16 amino acids. V lost 10 bases and J lost 0; bases outside the gene matches: 11. Combining the CDR3 with reference TRBV28 and TRBJ2-1 gives the whole variable domain DVKVTQSSRYLVKRTGEKVFLECVQDMDHENMFWYRQDPGLGLRLIYFSYDVKMKEKGDIPEGYSVSREKKERFSLILESASTNQTSMYLCATYSREGPSYNEQFFGPGTRLTVL.

This clonotype was seen a few times. V and J are TRBV9 and TRBJ2-3, with 10 bases that match TRBD2. Germline values: CDR1 SGDLS, CDR2 YYNGEE. V shed 4 bases, J shed 2 bases, and the junction held 1 base outside the gene matches. This CDR3 is 14 amino acids long. CDR3: CASSTSGNTDTQYF. CDR3 coding DNA: TGTGCCAGCAGCACTAGCGGGAACACAGATACGCAGTATTTT.

V usage is TRBV5-6 and J usage is TRBJ2-2; D is ambiguous. CDR3 length: 15 amino acids. CDR1 and CDR2 from the germline V gene are SGHDT and YYEEEE. Deletions cut 4 bases from V and 4 bases from J, with 14 bases between. CDR3 in amino acids: CASSGTSGVTGELFF. For the CDR3, the DNA is TGTGCCAGCAGCGGAACCTCTGGGGTCACCGGGGAGCTGTTTTTT.

This chain uses TRBV7-6 with TRBJ2-1; the match to TRBD2 covers 9 bases. Looked up from germline, CDR1 is SGHVS and CDR2 is FNYEAQ. The CDR3 is 16 amino acids. The junction had 4 bases not matched to a gene; V was cut back by 2 bases and J by 2 bases. CDR3 bases: TGTGCCAGCAGCTTACAGGCGGGAGGGCCCTACAATGAGCAGTTCTTC. This gives the protein CASSLQAGGPYNEQFF.

The gene calls are TRBV4-3 and TRBJ2-1, with D perhaps TRBD1 or TRBD2 (5 bases each). CDR3 size: 17 residues. CDR1 is LGHNA and CDR2 is YSLEER in the germline V gene. V was pared by 1 base and J by 4 bases, with 17 bases between. This CDR3 is CASSQGELVGTYNEQFF. CDR3 nucleotide sequence: TGCGCCAGCAGCCAAGGGGAACTAGTGGGGACGTACAATGAGCAGTTCTTC.

The chain combines TRBV6-2 or TRBV6-3 with TRBJ2-7; the D is unclear. The CDR3 runs 11 residues. V shed 3 bases and J shed 7 bases, with 7 bases lying between them. Germline V gene sequence: CDR1 MNHEY, CDR2 SVGEGT. The CDR3 nucleotides read TGTGCCAGCAGTTATGGTGTTGAGCAGTACTTC. Translated: CASSYGVEQYF.

V usage is TRBV30 and J usage is TRBJ1-2, with D perhaps TRBD1 (5 bases). There are 15 residues in the CDR3. V lost 0 bases and J lost 6, with 17 bases in between. Germline V gene data show CDR1 as GTSNPN and CDR2 as SVGIG (reference sequence). The CDR3 DNA is TGTGCCTGGAGTGTAGGTAAAGGGGCAAGGAATGGCTACACCTTC. This translates into CAWSVGKGARNGYTF.

This chain joins TRBV2 and TRBJ1-1; TRBD1 might be the D (5 bases). Trimming removed 4 bases from V and 6 bases from J, with 18 bases in between. The CDR3 is 15 amino acids. The germline CDR1 and CDR2 sequences are SNHLY and FYNNEI. CDR3 in amino acids: CASSVQWGSGAEAFF. As DNA, the CDR3 is TGTGCCAGCAGTGTTCAATGGGGCTCCGGCGCTGAAGCTTTCTTT.

This clonotype was recorded a few times. CDR3 coding DNA: TGTGCCAGTTCTCACGGGGGTCTGACTTCCTACGAGCAGTACTTC. Protein: CASSHGGLTSYEQYF. This chain links TRBV19 with TRBJ2-7; TRBD2 is a possible D gene (6 bases). Germline V gene data show CDR1 as LNHDA and CDR2 as SQIVND (reference sequence). V was shortened by 8 bases and J by 1 base, with 18 bases between the two germline ends. This CDR3 contains 15 residues. The full variable domain, completed using reference TRBV19 and TRBJ2-7, is DGGITQSPKYLFRKEGQNVTLSCEQNLNHDAMYWYRQDPGQGLRLIYYSQIVNDFQKGDIAEGYSVSREKKESFPLTVTSAQKNPTAFYLCASSHGGLTSYEQYFGPGTRLTVT.

This clonotype was detected a few times. The genes are TRBV24-1 and TRBJ2-2; D remains ambiguous. This CDR3 has 15 residues. CDR1 is KGHDR, CDR2 SFDVKD, per germline. V lost 4 bases to trimming and J lost 6 bases, with 14 bases between them. The CDR3 reads CATSDPTSTPGELFF. In DNA form, the CDR3 reads TGTGCCACCAGTGACCCCACATCAACCCCCGGGGAGCTGTTTTTT.

The chain combines TRBV7-9 with TRBJ2-5; TRBD1 matches 9 bases. The CDR3 runs to 15 residues. The trim removed 4 bases at V and 3 bases at J, leaving 6 bases unmatched. Germline assignment: CDR1 SEHNR and CDR2 FQNEAQ (reference sequence). CDR3 nucleotides: TGTGCCAGCAGCTACTCCGGGACAGGGAAAGAGACCCAGTACTTC. Translated, it gives CASSYSGTGKETQYF.

The J gene is TRBJ2-3, the V gene TRBV24-1; D possibly corresponds to TRBD2 (5 bases). V was cut by 0 bases and J by 4 bases, with 16 bases left in between. The V gene's germline CDR1 is KGHDR and CDR2 SFDVKD. This CDR3 contains 17 residues. The CDR3: CATSDLVEDGKADTQYF. The DNA for the CDR3 is TGTGCCACCAGTGATTTGGTGGAGGATGGGAAAGCAGATACGCAGTATTTT.

This clonotype turned up a few times. The rearrangement joins TRBV4-2 to TRBJ2-7; D gene unclear. CDR1 is LGHNA, CDR2 YNFKEQ, per germline. CDR3 length: 14 amino acids. Trimming shortened V by 1 base and J by 0 bases, and 7 bases separated the two germline ends. CDR3 nucleotides: TGTGCCAGCAGCCAAGCCCTTAGCTCCTACGAGCAGTACTTC. Translation: CASSQALSSYEQYF.

This clonotype was detected only a few times. The chain joins TRBV12-3 or TRBV12-4 to TRBJ1-1; 7 bases fit TRBD1. V lost 7 bases, J lost 5 bases, and 10 bases stayed unmatched. This CDR3 contains 14 residues. DNA for the CDR3: TGTGCCAGCACAATGACAGGGTGGAGGACTGAAGCTTTCTTT. Encoded protein: CASTMTGWRTEAFF.

This rearrangement joins TRBV5-1 to TRBJ2-5; D might be TRBD1 or TRBD2, each matching 5 bases. V gave up 0 bases and J gave up 5 bases, with 17 bases separating them. Germline V gene data show CDR1 as SGHRS and CDR2 as YFSETQ. CDR3 length: 16 amino acids. CDR3 amino acids: CASSLAKGTLPETQYF. The CDR3 nucleotides read TGCGCCAGCAGCTTGGCTAAGGGGACCCTGCCGGAGACCCAGTACTTC.

This clonotype was seen more than once but under ten times. This chain connects TRBV4-1 to TRBJ2-1, with unresolved D. The germline V and J ends were trimmed by 1 base and 8 bases, with 15 bases remaining between them. The CDR3 spans 15 residues. The germline CDR1 and CDR2 sequences are MGHRA and YSYEKL. In nucleotides, the CDR3 is TGCGCCAGCAGCCAAGGGGCGATGGGTGGCGATGAGCAGTTCTTC. Translation gives CASSQGAMGGDEQFF.

The chain joins TRBV20-1 to TRBJ2-3, with 10 bases aligning to TRBD2. Looked up from germline, CDR1 is DFQATT and CDR2 is SNEGSKA (reference sequence). With 5 bases clipped from V and 2 bases from J, the junction kept 7 bases outside the gene matches. CDR3 length equals 15 residues. This chain's CDR3 is CSAGRLAGVTDTQYF. CDR3 nucleotides: TGCAGTGCTGGTCGTCTAGCGGGGGTCACAGATACGCAGTATTTT.

The chain uses TRBV3-1 and TRBJ2-5; tentative D call: TRBD1 (5 bases). The CDR3 sequence is 13 residues long. Per germline, CDR1 LGHDT and CDR2 YNNKEL (reference sequence). V was trimmed by 4 bases and J by 4 bases, leaving 10 bases between them. The CDR3 loop reads CASSRTLGETQYF. Here the CDR3 DNA reads TGTGCCAGCAGCCGGACACTCGGAGAGACCCAGTACTTC.

This clonotype has just a few counts. The chain recombines TRBV7-6 with TRBJ2-1, with 7 nucleotides matching TRBD1. The germline V gene encodes CDR1 SGHVS and CDR2 FNYEAQ. The CDR3 extends over 12 amino acids. Germline trimming cut 6 bases from V and 9 bases from J; bases unmatched to any gene: 5. For the CDR3, the DNA is TGTGCCAGCAGGCTACCAGGGGGTGAGCAGTTCTTC. Translation gives CASRLPGGEQFF.

In its sample, this clonotype was seen a few times. The chain joins TRBV7-9 to TRBJ2-3; 14 bases match TRBD2. V lost 6 bases and J lost 4; bases outside the gene matches: 9. The V gene's germline CDR1 is SEHNR and CDR2 FQNEAQ (reference sequence). This CDR3 region has 17 residues. As DNA, the CDR3 is TGTGCCAGCAGGGTACCCGGGACTAGCGGGAGTGCAGATACGCAGTATTTT. Translating it yields CASRVPGTSGSADTQYF. The whole variable domain, remainder taken from reference TRBV7-9 and TRBJ2-3, is DTGVSQNPRHKITKRGQNVTFRCDPISEHNRLYWYRQTLGQGPEFLTYFQNEAQLEKSRLLSDRFSAERPKGSFSTLEIQRTEQGDSAMYLCASRVPGTSGSADTQYFGPGTRLTVL.

CDR3 in amino acids: CASSVGGISNTEAFF. The CDR3 nucleotides are TGCGCCAGCAGCGTCGGAGGGATCTCGAACACTGAAGCTTTCTTT. The V and J genes are TRBV5-1 and TRBJ1-1, with D unresolved. The germline V and J ends were trimmed by 4 bases and 1 base, with 14 bases remaining between them. There are 15 residues in the CDR3. Germline V gene sequence: CDR1 SGHRS, CDR2 YFSETQ. Drawing the rest from reference TRBV5-1 and TRBJ1-1, the complete variable domain is KAGVTQTPRYLIKTRGQQVTLSCSPISGHRSVSWYQQTPGQGLQFLFEYFSETQRNKGNFPGRFSGRQFSNSRSEMNVSTLELGDSALYLCASSVGGISNTEAFFGQGTRLTVV.

This clonotype came up a few times. V is TRBV3-1 and J is TRBJ2-4; D may be TRBD1 or TRBD2 (5 bases each). This CDR3 region has 16 residues. The germline V gene encodes CDR1 LGHDT and CDR2 YNNKEL (reference sequence). The V gene lost 4 bases and the J gene lost 1 base, with 14 bases spanning the gap. CDR3 loop: CASSLGELGAKNIQYF. CDR3 DNA sequence: TGTGCCAGCAGCCTAGGGGAGCTGGGGGCCAAAAACATTCAGTACTTC.